The clone carrying this T cell receptor beta chain was observed a single time. Sorted-subset replicate PCR reactions were performed with around 200 ng DNA, corresponding to 30,000 to 35,000 T cell genomes. The repertoire was sequenced with immunoSEQ multiplex PCR; TCRdb's copy has only in-frame clones and lacks some. The repertoire holds under 700,000 clones, with about 95% as singletons. The sample originates from a study of shared clonotypes between healthy human individuals. Positive CCR7 selection of CD45RO-negative cells yielded the naive CD8 cells, and terminally differentiated effector memory CD45RA+ cells were excluded. Germline CDR1 reads SQVTM; CDR2 reads ANQGSEA. The CDR3 contains 13 residues. V lost 7 bases and J lost 3, with 13 bases in between.

The sequenced material came from naive CD8+ T cells sorted from blood. This sequence joins TRBV29-1 and TRBJ1-3, with D maybe TRBD1 (6 bases). The receptor was isolated from a woman between 25 and 40 years old in good health. The CDR3 protein is CSADGQNGNTIYF. In DNA form, the CDR3 reads TGCAGCGCCGACGGACAGAATGGAAACACCATATATTTT.